The source of this TCR beta chain is a study of T cell changes during pregnancy in multiple sclerosis. The CDR3 sequence is 17 residues long. V lost 2 bases to trimming and J lost 0 bases, with 18 bases between them. Germline V gene lookup returns CDR1 SGHRS and CDR2 YFSETQ. Sequenced by immunoSEQ multiplex PCR; TCRdb stores in-frame clones only, minus some. This table holds over 50,000 clones, about 83% found once. This sequence was found in a human donor whose cells served as feeder cells for cultures in a pregnancy study. This rearrangement joins TRBV5-1 to TRBJ2-7; maybe TRBD2 (6 bases). The sequencing input was peripheral blood from another person, used as feeder cells. DNA of the CDR3: TGCGCCAGCAGCTTCTCCGGATGGCGGGGTAGCTCCTACGAGCAGTACTTC. Translation: CASSFSGWRGSSYEQYF.